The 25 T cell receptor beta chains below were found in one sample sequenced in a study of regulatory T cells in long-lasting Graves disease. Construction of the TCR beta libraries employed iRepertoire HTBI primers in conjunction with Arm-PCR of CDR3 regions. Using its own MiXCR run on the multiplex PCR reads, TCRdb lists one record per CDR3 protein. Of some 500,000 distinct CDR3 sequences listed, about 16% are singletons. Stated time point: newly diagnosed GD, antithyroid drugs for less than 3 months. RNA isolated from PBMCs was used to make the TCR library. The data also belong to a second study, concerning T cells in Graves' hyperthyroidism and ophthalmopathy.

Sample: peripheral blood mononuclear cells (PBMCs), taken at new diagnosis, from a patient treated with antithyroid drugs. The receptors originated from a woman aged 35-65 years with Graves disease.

The CDR3 sequence: CASSSSGGGRTDTQYF. CDR3 nucleotide sequence: TGTGCCAGCAGTTCTAGCGGGGGGGGGAGAACAGATACGCAGTATTTT. The J gene is TRBJ2-3, the V gene TRBV12-3 or TRBV12-4; TRBD2 aligns across 12 bases. The CDR3 is 16 residues long. The trim removed 4 bases at V and 3 bases at J, leaving 5 bases unmatched.

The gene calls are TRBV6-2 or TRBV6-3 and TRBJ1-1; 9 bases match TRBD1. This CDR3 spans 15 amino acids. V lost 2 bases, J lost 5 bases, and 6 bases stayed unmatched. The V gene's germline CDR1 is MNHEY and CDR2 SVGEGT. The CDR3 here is CASSYPGQGSTEAFF. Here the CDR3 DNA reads TGTGCCAGCAGTTACCCGGGACAGGGTTCGACTGAAGCTTTCTTT.

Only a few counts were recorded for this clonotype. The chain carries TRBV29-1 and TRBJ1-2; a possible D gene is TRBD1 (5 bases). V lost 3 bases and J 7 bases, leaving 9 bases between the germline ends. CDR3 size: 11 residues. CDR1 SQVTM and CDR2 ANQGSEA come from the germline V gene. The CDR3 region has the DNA TGCAGCGTTGAGACAGACTCTGGCTACACCTTC. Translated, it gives CSVETDSGYTF.

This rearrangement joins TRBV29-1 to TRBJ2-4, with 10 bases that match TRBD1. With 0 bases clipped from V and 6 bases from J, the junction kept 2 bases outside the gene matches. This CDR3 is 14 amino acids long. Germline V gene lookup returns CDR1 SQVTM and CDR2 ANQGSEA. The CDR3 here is CSVEDGQGVNIQYF. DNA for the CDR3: TGCAGCGTTGAAGACGGACAGGGGGTAAACATTCAGTACTTC.

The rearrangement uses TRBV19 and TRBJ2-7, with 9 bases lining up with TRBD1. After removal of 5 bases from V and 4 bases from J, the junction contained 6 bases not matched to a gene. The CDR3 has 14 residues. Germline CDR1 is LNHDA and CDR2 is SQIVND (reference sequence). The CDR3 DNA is TGTGCCAGTAGTGTCACCGGGACAGGGTACGAGCAGTACTTC. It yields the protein CASSVTGTGYEQYF.

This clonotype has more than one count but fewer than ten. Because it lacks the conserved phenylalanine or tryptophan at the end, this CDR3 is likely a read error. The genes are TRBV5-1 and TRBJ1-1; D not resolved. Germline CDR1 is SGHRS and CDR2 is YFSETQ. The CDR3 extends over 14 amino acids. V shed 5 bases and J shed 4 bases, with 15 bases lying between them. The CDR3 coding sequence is TGCGCCAGCAGTATCGACTCAGGTGCCACTGAAGCTTTCCTT. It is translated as CASSIDSGATEAFL.

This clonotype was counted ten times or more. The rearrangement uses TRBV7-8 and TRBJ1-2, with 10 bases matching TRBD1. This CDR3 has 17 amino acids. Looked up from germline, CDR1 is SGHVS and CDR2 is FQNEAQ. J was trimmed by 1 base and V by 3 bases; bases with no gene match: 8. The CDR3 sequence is CASSFRATGGLNYGYTF. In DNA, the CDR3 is TGTGCCAGCAGCTTCAGGGCGACAGGGGGCCTTAACTATGGCTACACCTTC.

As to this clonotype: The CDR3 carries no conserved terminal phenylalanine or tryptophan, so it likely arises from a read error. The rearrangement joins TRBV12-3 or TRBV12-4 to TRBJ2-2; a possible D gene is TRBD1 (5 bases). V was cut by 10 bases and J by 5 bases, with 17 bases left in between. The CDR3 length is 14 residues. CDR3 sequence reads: CATSDAGKTGELFS. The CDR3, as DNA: TGTGCCACAAGTGATGCAGGGAAAACCGGGGAGCTGTTTTCT.

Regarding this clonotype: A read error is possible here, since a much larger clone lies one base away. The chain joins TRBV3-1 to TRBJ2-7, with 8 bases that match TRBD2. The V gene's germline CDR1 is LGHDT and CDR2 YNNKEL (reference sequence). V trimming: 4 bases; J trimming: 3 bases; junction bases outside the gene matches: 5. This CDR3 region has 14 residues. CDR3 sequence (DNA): TGTGCCAGCAGCCCCGGGACTAGTTGCTACGAGCAGTACTTC. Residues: CASSPGTSCYEQYF.

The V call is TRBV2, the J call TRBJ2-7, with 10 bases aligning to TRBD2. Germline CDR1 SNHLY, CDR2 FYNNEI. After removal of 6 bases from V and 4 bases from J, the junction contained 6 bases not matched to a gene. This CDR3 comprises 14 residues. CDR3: CASSSAGGEYEQYF. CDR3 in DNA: TGTGCCAGCAGCTCAGCGGGGGGGGAATACGAGCAGTACTTC.

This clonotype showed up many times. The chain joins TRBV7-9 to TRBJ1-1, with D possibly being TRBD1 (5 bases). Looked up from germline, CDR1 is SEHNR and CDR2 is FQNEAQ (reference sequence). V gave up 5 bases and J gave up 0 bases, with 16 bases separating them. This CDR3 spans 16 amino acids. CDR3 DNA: TGTGCCAGCAGCCACGACAGCGATAACATGAACACTGAAGCTTTCTTT. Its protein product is CASSHDSDNMNTEAFF.

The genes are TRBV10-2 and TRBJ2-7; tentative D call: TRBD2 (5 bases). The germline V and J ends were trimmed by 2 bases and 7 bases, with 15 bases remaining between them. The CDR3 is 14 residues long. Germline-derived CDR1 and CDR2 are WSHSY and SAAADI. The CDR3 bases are TGCGCCAGCAGTGAGGCTAGCCGCTCCGGGGAGCAGTACTTC. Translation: CASSEASRSGEQYF.

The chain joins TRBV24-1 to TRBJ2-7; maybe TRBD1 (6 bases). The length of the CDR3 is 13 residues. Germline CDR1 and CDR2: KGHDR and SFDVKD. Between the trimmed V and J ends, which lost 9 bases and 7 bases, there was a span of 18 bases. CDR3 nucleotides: TGTGCCACCCGAGCTCAGGGGTCCGGGGAGCAGTACTTC. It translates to CATRAQGSGEQYF.

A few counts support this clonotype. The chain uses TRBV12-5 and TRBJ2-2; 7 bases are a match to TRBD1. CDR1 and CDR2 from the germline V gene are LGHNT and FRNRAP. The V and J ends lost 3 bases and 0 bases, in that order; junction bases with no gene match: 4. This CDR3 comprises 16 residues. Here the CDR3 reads CASGFSTGTNTGELFF. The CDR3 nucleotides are TGTGCTAGTGGTTTCTCGACAGGGACGAACACCGGGGAGCTGTTTTTT.

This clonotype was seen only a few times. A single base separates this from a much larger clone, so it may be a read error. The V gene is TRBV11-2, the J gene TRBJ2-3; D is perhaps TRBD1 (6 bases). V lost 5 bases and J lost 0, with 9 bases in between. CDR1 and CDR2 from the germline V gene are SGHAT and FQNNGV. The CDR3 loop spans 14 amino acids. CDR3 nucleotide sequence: TGTGCCAGCAGCCCGGGACATAGCACAGATACGCAGTATTTT. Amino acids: CASSPGHSTDTQYF.

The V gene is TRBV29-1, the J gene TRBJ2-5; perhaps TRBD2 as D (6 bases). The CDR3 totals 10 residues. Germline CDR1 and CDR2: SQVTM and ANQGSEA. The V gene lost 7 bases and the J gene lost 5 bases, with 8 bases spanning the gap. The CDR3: CSGGRETQYF. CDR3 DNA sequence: TGCAGCGGGGGGAGGGAGACCCAGTACTTC.

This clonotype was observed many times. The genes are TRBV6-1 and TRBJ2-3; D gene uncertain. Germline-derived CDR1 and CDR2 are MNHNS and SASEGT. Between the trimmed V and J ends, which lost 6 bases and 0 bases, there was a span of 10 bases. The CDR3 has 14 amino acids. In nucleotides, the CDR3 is TGTGCCAGCAGGACTGTCGATAGCACAGATACGCAGTATTTT. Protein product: CASRTVDSTDTQYF.

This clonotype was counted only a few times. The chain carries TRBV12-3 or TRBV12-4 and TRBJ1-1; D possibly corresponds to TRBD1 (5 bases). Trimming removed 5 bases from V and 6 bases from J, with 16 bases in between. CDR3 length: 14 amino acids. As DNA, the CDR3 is TGTGCCAGCAGTACAAGTGGTGGGGGGTCTGAAGCTTTCTTT. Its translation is CASSTSGGGSEAFF.

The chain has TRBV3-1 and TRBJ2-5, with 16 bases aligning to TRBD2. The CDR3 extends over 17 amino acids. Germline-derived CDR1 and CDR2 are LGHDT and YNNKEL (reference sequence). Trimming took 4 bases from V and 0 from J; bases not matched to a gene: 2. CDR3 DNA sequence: TGTGCCAGCAGCCGGGGACTAGCGGGGGGGTACCAAGAGACCCAGTACTTC. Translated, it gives CASSRGLAGGYQETQYF.

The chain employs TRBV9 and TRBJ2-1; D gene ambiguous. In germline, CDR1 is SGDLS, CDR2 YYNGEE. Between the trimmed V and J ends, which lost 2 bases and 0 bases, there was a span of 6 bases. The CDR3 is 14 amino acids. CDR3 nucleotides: TGTGCCAGCAGCGTGGCTAACTCCTACAATGAGCAGTTCTTC. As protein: CASSVANSYNEQFF.

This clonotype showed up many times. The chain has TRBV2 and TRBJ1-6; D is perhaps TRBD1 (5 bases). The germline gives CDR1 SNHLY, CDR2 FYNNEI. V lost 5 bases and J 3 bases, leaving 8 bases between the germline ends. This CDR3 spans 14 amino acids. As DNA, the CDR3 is TGTGCCAGCAGTTCGACAGACTATAATTCACCCCTCCACTTT. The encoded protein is CASSSTDYNSPLHF. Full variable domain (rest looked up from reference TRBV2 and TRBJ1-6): EPEVTQTPSHQVTQMGQEVILRCVPISNHLYFYWYRQILGQKVEFLVSFYNNEISEKSEIFDDQFSVERPDGSNFTLKIRSTKLEDSAMYFCASSSTDYNSPLHFGNGTRLTVT.

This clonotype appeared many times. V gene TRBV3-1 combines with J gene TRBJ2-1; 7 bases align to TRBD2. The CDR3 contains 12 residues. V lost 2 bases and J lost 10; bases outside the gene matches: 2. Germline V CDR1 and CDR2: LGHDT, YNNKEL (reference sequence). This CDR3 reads CASSQMGGEQFF. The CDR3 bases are TGTGCCAGCAGCCAAATGGGAGGGGAGCAGTTCTTC.

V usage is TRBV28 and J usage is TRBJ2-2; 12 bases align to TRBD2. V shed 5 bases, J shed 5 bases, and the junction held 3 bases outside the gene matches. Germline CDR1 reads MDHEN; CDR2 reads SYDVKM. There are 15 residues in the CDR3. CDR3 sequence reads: CASSGLAGLTGELFF. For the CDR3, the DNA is TGTGCCAGCAGTGGACTAGCGGGACTAACCGGGGAGCTGTTTTTT.

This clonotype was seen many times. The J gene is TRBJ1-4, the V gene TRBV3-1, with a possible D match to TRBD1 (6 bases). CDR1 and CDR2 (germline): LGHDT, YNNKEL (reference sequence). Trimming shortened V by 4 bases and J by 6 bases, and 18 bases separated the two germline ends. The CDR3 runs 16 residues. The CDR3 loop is CASSRQGGGRDEKLFF. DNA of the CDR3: TGTGCCAGCAGCCGCCAAGGGGGGGGCCGGGATGAAAAACTGTTTTTT.

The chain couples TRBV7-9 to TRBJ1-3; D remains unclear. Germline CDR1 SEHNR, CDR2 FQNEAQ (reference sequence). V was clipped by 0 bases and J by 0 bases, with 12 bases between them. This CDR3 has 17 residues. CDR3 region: CASSLARGGDSGNTIYF. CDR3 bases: TGTGCCAGCAGCTTAGCGCGAGGAGGTGACTCTGGAAACACCATATATTTT.